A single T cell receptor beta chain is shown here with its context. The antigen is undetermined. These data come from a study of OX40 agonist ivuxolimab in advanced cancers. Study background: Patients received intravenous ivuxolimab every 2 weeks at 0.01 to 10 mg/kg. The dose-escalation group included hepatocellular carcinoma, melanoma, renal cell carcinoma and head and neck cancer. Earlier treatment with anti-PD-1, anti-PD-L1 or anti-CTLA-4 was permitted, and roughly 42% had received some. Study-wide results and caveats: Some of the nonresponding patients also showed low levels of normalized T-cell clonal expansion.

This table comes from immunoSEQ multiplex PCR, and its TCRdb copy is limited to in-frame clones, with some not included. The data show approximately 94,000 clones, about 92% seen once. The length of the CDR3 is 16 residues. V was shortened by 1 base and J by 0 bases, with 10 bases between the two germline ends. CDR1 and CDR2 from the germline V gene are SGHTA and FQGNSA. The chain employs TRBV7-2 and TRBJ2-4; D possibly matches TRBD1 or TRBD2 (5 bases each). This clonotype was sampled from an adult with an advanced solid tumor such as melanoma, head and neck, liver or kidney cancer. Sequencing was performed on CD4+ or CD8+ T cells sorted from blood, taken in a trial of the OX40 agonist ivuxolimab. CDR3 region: CASSLGGRRAKNIQYF. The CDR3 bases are TGTGCCAGCAGCTTAGGGGGACGGAGAGCCAAAAACATTCAGTACTTC.